This TCR beta chain was found in a study of cytomegalovirus exposure and HLA in healthy donors. Study-wide context: Sequencing of 150 million to 200 million T cells in an earlier analysis found 90 million to 120 million unique TCR beta sequences.

Study-level points and caveats: Follow-up analysis seemed to connect common viral pathogens with several of the most significant clusters identified. It was reported that TCR beta sequences correctly inferred the HLA-A and HLA-B alleles for most subjects. The majority of TCR sequences were rare, yet some public TCRs appeared in many donors.

V lost 1 base to trimming and J lost 6 bases, with 7 bases between them. The CDR3 has 13 amino acids. Germline lookup yields CDR1 GTSNPN and CDR2 SVGIG (reference sequence). Both 60 Vbeta primers and 13 Jbeta primers went into the PCR. Measured with immunoSEQ multiplex PCR; TCRdb has only the in-frame clones, and not every one. This table has approximately 190,000 clones, around three quarters appearing once. Points on this clone: Its target is unknown.

This chain uses TRBV30 with TRBJ1-6; weak D call: TRBD1 (5 bases). This TCR was sampled from a woman younger than 45 in good health and CMV-seropositive. The sample comprised PBMCs. The CDR3 protein is CAWSAQGNSPLHF. The CDR3 bases are TGTGCCTGGAGTGCCCAGGGTAATTCACCCCTCCACTTT.